This entry describes one T cell receptor (beta chain). These data originate in a study of blood T cell repertoires in COVID-19. Study as a whole: COVID-19 samples collected from the United States, Italy and Spain covered acute and convalescent phases. Sources were T cells, B-cell-depleted T cells, or PBMCs; the material itself was cDNA or gDNA.

Germline V gives CDR1 LGHDT, CDR2 YNNKEL (reference sequence). The ends lost 4 bases at V and 3 bases at J; junction bases unmatched: 2. CDR3 length equals 15 residues. Authors' processing steps: For nucleated cells, counts were estimated from reference gene primer amplification. Generated by immunoSEQ multiplex PCR, the TCRdb table keeps only in-frame clones and is missing some. V, J and clone size derive from that table, while D and trimming were established from the DNA sequence. The data contain about 57,000 clones, around 87% of them singletons. The sequencing sample was made of peripheral blood. This chain links TRBV3-1 (or the pseudogene TRBV3-2) with TRBJ1-3; 11 bases are a match to TRBD1. This clonotype originated in a woman at least 80 years old with COVID-19, enrolled during active disease. In DNA, the CDR3 is TGTGCCAGCAGCCGGACAGGGGGCAGTGGAAACACCATATATTTT. This sequence encodes CASSRTGGSGNTIYF.